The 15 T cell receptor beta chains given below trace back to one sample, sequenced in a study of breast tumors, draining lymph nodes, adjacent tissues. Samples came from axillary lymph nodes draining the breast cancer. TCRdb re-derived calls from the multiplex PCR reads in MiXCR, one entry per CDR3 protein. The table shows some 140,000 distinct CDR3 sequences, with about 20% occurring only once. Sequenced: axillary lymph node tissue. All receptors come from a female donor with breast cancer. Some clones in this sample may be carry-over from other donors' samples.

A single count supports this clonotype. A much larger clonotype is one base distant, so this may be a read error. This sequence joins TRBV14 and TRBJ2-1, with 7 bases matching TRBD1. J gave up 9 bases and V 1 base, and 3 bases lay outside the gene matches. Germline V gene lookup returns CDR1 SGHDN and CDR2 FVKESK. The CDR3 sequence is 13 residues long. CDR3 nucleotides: TGTGCCAGCAGCCAAGGAGGGGGCAGTGAGCAGTTCTTC. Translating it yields CASSQGGGSEQFF.

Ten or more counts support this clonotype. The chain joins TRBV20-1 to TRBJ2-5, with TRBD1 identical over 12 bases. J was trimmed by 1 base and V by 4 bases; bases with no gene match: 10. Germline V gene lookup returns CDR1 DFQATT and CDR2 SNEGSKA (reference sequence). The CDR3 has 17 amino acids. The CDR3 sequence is CSATYPGTGGTQETQYF. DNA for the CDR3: TGCAGTGCTACCTACCCCGGGACAGGGGGCACCCAAGAGACCCAGTACTTC.

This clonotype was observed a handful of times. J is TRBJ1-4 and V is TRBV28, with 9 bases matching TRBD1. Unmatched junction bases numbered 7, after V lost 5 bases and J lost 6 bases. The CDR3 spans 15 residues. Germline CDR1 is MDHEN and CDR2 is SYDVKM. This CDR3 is CASSAPGQGDEKLFF. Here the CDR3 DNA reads TGTGCCAGCAGTGCACCGGGACAGGGTGATGAAAAACTGTTTTTT.

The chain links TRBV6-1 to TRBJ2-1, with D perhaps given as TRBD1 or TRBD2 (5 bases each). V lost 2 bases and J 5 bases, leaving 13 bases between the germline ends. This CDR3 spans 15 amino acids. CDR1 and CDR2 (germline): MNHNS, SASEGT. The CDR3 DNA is TGTGCCAGCAGTGAACCCCGGGGCGCTAACAATGAGCAGTTCTTC. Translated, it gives CASSEPRGANNEQFF.

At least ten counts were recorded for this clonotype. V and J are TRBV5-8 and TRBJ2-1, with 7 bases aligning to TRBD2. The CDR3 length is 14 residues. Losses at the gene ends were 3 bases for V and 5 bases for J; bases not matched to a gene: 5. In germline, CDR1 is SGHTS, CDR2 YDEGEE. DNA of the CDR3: TGTGCCAGCAGCTCCGGGACTACGAACAATGAGCAGTTCTTC. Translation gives CASSSGTTNNEQFF.

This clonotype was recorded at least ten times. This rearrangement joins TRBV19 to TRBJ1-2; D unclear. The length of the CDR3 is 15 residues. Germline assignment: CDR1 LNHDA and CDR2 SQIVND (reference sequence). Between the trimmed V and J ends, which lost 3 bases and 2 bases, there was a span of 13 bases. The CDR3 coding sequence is TGTGCCAGTAGTATGGGGAGTTCTGGCAACTATGGCTACACCTTC. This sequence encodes CASSMGSSGNYGYTF.

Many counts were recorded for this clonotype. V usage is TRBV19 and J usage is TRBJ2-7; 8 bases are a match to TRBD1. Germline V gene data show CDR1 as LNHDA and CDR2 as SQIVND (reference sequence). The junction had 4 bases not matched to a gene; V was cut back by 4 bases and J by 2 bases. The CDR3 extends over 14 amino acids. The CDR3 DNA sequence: TGTGCCAGTAGTACACAGGGGGTACCCTACGAGCAGTACTTC. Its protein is CASSTQGVPYEQYF.

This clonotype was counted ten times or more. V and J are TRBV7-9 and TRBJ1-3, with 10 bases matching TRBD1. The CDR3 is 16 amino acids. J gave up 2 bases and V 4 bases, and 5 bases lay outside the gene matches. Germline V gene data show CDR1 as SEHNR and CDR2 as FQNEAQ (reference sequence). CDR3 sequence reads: CASSSDRGQPGNTIYF. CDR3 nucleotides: TGTGCCAGCAGCTCCGACAGGGGGCAACCTGGAAACACCATATATTTT.

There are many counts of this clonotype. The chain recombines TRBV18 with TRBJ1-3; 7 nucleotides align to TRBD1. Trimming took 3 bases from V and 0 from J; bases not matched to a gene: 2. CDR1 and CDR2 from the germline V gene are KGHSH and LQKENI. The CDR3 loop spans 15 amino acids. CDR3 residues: CASSPTGVSGNTIYF. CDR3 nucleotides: TGTGCCAGCTCACCTACAGGGGTCTCTGGAAACACCATATATTTT.

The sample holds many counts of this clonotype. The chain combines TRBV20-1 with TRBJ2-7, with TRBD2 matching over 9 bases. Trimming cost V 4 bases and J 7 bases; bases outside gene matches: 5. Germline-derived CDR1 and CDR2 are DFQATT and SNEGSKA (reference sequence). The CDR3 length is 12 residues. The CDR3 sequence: CSATGTSPEQYF. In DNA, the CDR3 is TGCAGTGCTACCGGGACTAGCCCAGAGCAGTACTTC.

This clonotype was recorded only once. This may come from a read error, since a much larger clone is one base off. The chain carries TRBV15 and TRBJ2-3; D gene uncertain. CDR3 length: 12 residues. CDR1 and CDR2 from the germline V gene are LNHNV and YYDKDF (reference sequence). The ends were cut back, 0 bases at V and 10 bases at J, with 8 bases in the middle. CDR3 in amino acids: CATSREEDAQYF. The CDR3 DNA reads TGTGCCACCAGCAGAGAAGAGGATGCGCAGTATTTT.

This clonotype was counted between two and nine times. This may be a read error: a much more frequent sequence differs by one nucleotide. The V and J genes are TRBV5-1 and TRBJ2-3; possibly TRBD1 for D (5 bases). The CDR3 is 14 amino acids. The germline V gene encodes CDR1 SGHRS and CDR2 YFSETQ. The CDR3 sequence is CANSLARGTDTQYF. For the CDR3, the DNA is TGCGCCAACAGCTTGGCCAGGGGCACAGATACGCAGTATTTT.

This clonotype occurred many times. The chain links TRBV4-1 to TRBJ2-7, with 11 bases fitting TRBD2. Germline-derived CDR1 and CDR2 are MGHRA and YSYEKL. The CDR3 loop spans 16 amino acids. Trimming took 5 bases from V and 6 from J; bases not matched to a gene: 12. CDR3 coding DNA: TGCGCCAGCAGCGAATACGGGACTAGCGGTCGGACCGAGCAGTACTTC. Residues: CASSEYGTSGRTEQYF.

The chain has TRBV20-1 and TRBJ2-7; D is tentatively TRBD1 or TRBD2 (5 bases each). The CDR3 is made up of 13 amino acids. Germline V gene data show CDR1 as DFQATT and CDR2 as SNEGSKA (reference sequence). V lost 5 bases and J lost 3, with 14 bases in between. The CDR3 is CSAAWDRIYEQYF. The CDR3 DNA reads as TGCAGTGCTGCCTGGGACCGGATCTACGAGCAGTACTTC.

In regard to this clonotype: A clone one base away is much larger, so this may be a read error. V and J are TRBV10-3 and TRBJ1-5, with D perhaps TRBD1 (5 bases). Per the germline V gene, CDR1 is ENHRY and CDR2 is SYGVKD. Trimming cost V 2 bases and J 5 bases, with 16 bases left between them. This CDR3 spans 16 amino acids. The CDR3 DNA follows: TGTGCCATCAGTGAGAAAGGACACGCGGAGCATCAGCCCCAGCATTTT. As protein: CAISEKGHAEHQPQHF.